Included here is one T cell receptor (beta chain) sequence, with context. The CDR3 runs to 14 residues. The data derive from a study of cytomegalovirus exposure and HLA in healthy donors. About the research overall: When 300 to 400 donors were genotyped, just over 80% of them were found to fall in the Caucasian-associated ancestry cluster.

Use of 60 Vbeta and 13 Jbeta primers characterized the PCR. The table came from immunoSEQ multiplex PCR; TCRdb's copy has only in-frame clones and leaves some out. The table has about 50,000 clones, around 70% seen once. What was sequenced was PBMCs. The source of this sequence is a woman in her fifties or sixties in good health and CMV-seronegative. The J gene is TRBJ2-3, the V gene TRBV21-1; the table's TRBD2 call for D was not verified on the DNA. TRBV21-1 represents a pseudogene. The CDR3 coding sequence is TGTGCCAGCAAGCAGGAGGGACCCACAGATACGCAGTATTTT. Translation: CASKQEGPTDTQYF.